The TCR beta chain under discussion was sequenced for a study of blood T cells in healthy people across ages. Study in general: The template switching approach captured approximately one barcoded beta molecule for every two T cells.

Healthy Caucasian individuals from Russia aged about 6 to 95 served as donors. Alongside a J-beta primer mix, a sample-barcoded 5' primer served in a second PCR lasting about 6 to 11 cycles. Each TCR beta cDNA got a 12-nucleotide random molecular identifier. One entry per CDR3 protein, called by TCRdb with MiXCR from the 5' RACE reads. The sample gives 800,000 or so distinct CDR3 sequences, about 59% of which show up once; 25% to 30% is in the top ten. The CDR3 contains 15 residues. Per the germline V gene, CDR1 is DFQATT and CDR2 is SNEGSKA (reference sequence). This chain uses TRBV20-1 with TRBJ2-4; D possibly corresponds to TRBD1 (6 bases). Near its end, the DNA agrees better with TRBJ2-7, so the J call may be wrong. This receptor was taken from a man aged 30 to 45 in good health. The sequenced material came from blood. The CDR3 loop reads CSVNPGTSSSYEQYF. The DNA of the CDR3 is TGCAGTGTTAACCCGGGGACATCTAGCTCCTACGAGCAGTACTTC.